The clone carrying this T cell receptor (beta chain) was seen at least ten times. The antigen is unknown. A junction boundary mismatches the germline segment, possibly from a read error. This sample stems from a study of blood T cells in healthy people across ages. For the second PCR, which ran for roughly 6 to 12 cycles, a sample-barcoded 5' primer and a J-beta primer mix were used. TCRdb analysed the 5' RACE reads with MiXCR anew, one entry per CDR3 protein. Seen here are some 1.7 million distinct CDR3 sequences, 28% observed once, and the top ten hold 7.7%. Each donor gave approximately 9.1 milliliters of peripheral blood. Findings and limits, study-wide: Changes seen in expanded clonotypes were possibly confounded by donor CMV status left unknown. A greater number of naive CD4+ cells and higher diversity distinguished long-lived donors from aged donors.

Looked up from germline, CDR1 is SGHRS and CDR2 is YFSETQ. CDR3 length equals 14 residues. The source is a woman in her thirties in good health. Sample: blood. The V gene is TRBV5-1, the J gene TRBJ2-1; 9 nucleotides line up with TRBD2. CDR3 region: CASSLAGVGNEQFF. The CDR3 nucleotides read TGTGCCAGCAGCTTAGCGGGAGTGGGGAATGAGCAGTTCTTC.